These T cell receptor beta chains were read from a single sample in a study of blood T cell repertoires in COVID-19. Here immunoSEQ multiplex PCR was the method, and the copy in TCRdb shows in-frame clones only, minus some. In the table there are about half a million clones, about 91% of which are singletons. Sequenced: peripheral blood. Receptors originate from a man aged 18 to 30 with COVID-19, enrolled during active disease. CDR3s include the opening cysteine and the closing phenylalanine or tryptophan. The order of the fields is clone size, V gene, D gene, J gene, CDR3 protein, CDR3 DNA. The D gene is left open where the match is weak. Clone sizes are given selectively: once, few, many, or a class where the clone is expanded.

abundance: .
v_gene: TRBV3-1/TRBV3-2
d_gene: .
j_gene: TRBJ2-7
CDR3aa: CASSDQGYEQYF
CDR3nt: TGTGCCAGCAGCGACCAGGGCTACGAGCAGTACTTC

abundance: .
v_gene: TRBV2
d_gene: TRBD1
j_gene: TRBJ1-1
CDR3aa: CASSEGQGTEAFF
CDR3nt: TGTGCCAGCAGTGAAGGACAGGGTACTGAAGCTTTCTTT

abundance: once
v_gene: TRBV19
d_gene: .
j_gene: TRBJ2-2
CDR3aa: CATRGPGVIGELFF
CDR3nt: TGTGCCACCAGGGGTCCAGGGGTAATCGGGGAGCTGTTTTTT

abundance: .
v_gene: TRBV7-9
d_gene: .
j_gene: TRBJ2-1
CDR3aa: CASSFLGHEQFF
CDR3nt: TGTGCCAGCAGCTTTCTAGGCCATGAGCAGTTCTTC

abundance: .
v_gene: TRBV25-1
d_gene: .
j_gene: TRBJ1-5
CDR3aa: CASSKQGGNQPQHF
CDR3nt: TGTGCCAGCAGCAAACAGGGTGGGAATCAGCCCCAGCATTTT

abundance: .
v_gene: TRBV6-5
d_gene: .
j_gene: TRBJ2-1
CDR3aa: CASSYSAGTYNEQFF
CDR3nt: TGTGCCAGCAGTTACTCGGCGGGGACCTACAATGAGCAGTTCTTC

abundance: .
v_gene: TRBV7-7
d_gene: TRBD1
j_gene: TRBJ2-2
CDR3aa: CASRSKPGQGAGELFF
CDR3nt: TGTGCTAGCAGATCGAAACCGGGACAGGGCGCCGGGGAGCTGTTTTTT

abundance: .
v_gene: TRBV9
d_gene: .
j_gene: TRBJ2-1
CDR3aa: CASSPRALVNEQFF
CDR3nt: TGTGCCAGCAGCCCAAGAGCGCTAGTAAATGAGCAGTTCTTC

abundance: once
v_gene: TRBV5-1
d_gene: .
j_gene: TRBJ2-7
CDR3aa: CASSLARGGRWGEQYF
CDR3nt: TGCGCCAGCAGCTTGGCAAGGGGAGGTCGCTGGGGGGAGCAGTACTTC

abundance: .
v_gene: TRBV6-2/TRBV6-3
d_gene: TRBD1
j_gene: TRBJ1-2
CDR3aa: CASSPGQGWGYTF
CDR3nt: TGTGCCAGCAGTCCAGGACAGGGATGGGGCTACACCTTC

abundance: .
v_gene: TRBV4-1
d_gene: .
j_gene: TRBJ1-5
CDR3aa: CASSQERASNQPQHF
CDR3nt: TGCGCCAGCAGCCAAGAGAGGGCTAGCAATCAGCCCCAGCATTTT

abundance: .
v_gene: TRBV3-1/TRBV3-2
d_gene: .
j_gene: TRBJ2-1
CDR3aa: CASSQDDREQFF
CDR3nt: TGTGCCAGCAGCCAAGACGACAGAGAGCAGTTCTTC

abundance: .
v_gene: TRBV13
d_gene: TRBD2
j_gene: TRBJ2-3
CDR3aa: CASSFAGGPSDTQYF
CDR3nt: TGTGCCAGCAGCTTCGCGGGGGGGCCATCAGATACGCAGTATTTT

abundance: .
v_gene: TRBV2
d_gene: .
j_gene: TRBJ1-1
CDR3aa: CASGREKAYAEAFF
CDR3nt: TGTGCCAGCGGCAGGGAAAAGGCTTACGCTGAAGCTTTCTTT

abundance: .
v_gene: TRBV27
d_gene: .
j_gene: TRBJ1-2
CDR3aa: CASSLYPAGDGYTF
CDR3nt: TGTGCCAGCAGTTTATACCCGGCAGGGGATGGCTACACCTTC

abundance: .
v_gene: TRBV7-9
d_gene: .
j_gene: TRBJ1-2
CDR3aa: CASSLKAGDYGYTF
CDR3nt: TGTGCCAGCAGCTTAAAGGCCGGGGACTATGGCTACACCTTC

abundance: .
v_gene: TRBV9
d_gene: TRBD1
j_gene: TRBJ2-6
CDR3aa: CASSVETGGAGANVLTF
CDR3nt: TGTGCCAGCAGCGTAGAGACAGGGGGCGCTGGGGCCAACGTCCTGACTTTC

abundance: .
v_gene: TRBV7-2
d_gene: TRBD2
j_gene: TRBJ2-1
CDR3aa: CASSFGLAKGNEQFF
CDR3nt: TGTGCCAGCAGCTTCGGACTAGCGAAAGGGAATGAGCAGTTCTTC